The next 7 T cell receptor beta chains were all read from a single sample in a study of cytomegalovirus exposure and HLA in healthy donors. The PCR contained 60 Vbeta and 13 Jbeta primers. Method: immunoSEQ multiplex PCR; TCRdb's copy keeps in-frame clones and lacks some. Of around 150,000 clones listed, around three quarters were seen once; the top ten hold 2% to 2.5%. Source material: PBMCs. The source is a man aged 25 to 40 in good health and CMV-seronegative.

The chain joins TRBV10-3 to TRBJ2-1; TRBD2 agrees at 12 bases. The CDR3 length is 12 residues. Per the germline V gene, CDR1 is ENHRY and CDR2 is SYGVKD. With 8 bases clipped from V and 7 bases from J, the junction kept 0 bases outside the gene matches. DNA for the CDR3: TGTGCCATCCTAGCGGGAGGGAATGAGCAGTTCTTC. Its protein is CAILAGGNEQFF.

This chain joins TRBV2 and TRBJ2-7, with D possibly matching TRBD2 (7 bases). V was cut by 10 bases and J by 1 base, with 14 bases left in between. The germline gives CDR1 SNHLY, CDR2 FYNNEI. The CDR3 is 13 residues long. The CDR3 loop reads CATGAGASYEQYF. The CDR3, as DNA: TGTGCCACAGGGGCGGGAGCATCCTACGAGCAGTACTTC.

As concerns this clone: One end of the junction fails to match germline, which may point to a read error. V gene TRBV15 combines with J gene TRBJ1-5; 7 bases map to TRBD1. The CDR3 extends over 13 amino acids. Germline V gives CDR1 LNHNV, CDR2 YYDKDF (reference sequence). CDR3 DNA sequence: TGTGCCACCAGCCTACAGGGGTATCAGCCCCAGAATTTT. This encodes CATSLQGYQPQNF.

The rearrangement uses TRBV28 and TRBJ1-2, with 9 bases that match TRBD1. V shed 6 bases and J 3 bases; nucleotides not matched to a gene: 5. Germline loops: CDR1 MDHEN, CDR2 SYDVKM. The CDR3 is made up of 14 amino acids. In nucleotides, the CDR3 is TGTGCCAGCAGGGCACAGGGGGCGGACTATGGCTACACCTTC. This gives the protein CASRAQGADYGYTF.

The rearrangement uses TRBV7-2 and TRBJ2-7; D is possibly TRBD1 (5 bases). V was cut by 4 bases and J by 0 bases, with 10 bases left in between. This CDR3 comprises 14 residues. The V gene's germline CDR1 is SGHTA and CDR2 FQGNSA. The CDR3 DNA reads as TGTGCCAGCAGCTATTCTGACAGCTCCTACGAGCAGTACTTC. Encoded protein: CASSYSDSSYEQYF.

This chain connects TRBV7-6 to TRBJ2-7; 11 nucleotides agree with TRBD2. The CDR3 sequence is 16 residues long. From germline, CDR1 is SGHVS and CDR2 FNYEAQ. After removal of 5 bases from V and 0 bases from J, the junction contained 6 bases not matched to a gene. CDR3 loop: CASSQRLAGSSYEQYF. DNA for the CDR3: TGTGCCAGCAGCCAAAGACTAGCGGGATCCTCCTACGAGCAGTACTTC.

The chain has TRBV5-4 and TRBJ1-1; a possible D gene is TRBD1 (5 bases). Trimming removed 4 bases from V and 0 bases from J, with 13 bases in between. Per the germline V gene, CDR1 is SGHNT and CDR2 is YYREEE (reference sequence). This CDR3 spans 15 amino acids. The CDR3 nucleotides are TGTGCCAGCAGCCGGGGGGTGTCCATGAACACTGAAGCTTTCTTT. Translating it yields CASSRGVSMNTEAFF.